Listed below are T cell receptor beta chains from one sample, sequenced in a study of T cell changes during pregnancy in multiple sclerosis. Profiled with immunoSEQ multiplex PCR; TCRdb holds only in-frame clones, not every one. The table lists around 60,000 clones, 88% of them singletons, with approximately 1.6% in the top ten. Sequencing used peripheral blood, obtained in the first trimester of pregnancy. The origin of the receptors is a female donor with multiple sclerosis, enrolled in a pregnancy study. Both conserved end residues are part of each CDR3. D genes are given only for firm matches. Only some rows state a clone size, as once, few, many or a class for expanded clones.

size	J	D	V	CDR3	DNA
NA	TRBJ2-7	NA	TRBV28	CASSLFQGEQYF	TGTGCCAGCAGTTTATTTCAGGGCGAGCAGTACTTC
once	TRBJ2-1	TRBD2	TRBV5-1	CASSPGSIGGRAPSSYNEQFF	TGCGCCAGCAGCCCGGGGTCTATTGGCGGGAGGGCCCCGAGCTCCTACAATGAGCAGTTCTTC
NA	TRBJ1-5	TRBD1	TRBV19	CASSILRTGRQPQHF	TGTGCCAGTAGTATACTACGGACAGGGAGACAGCCCCAGCATTTT
NA	TRBJ1-2	TRBD1	TRBV7-9	CASSLRHKKDRVGGGYTF	TGTGCCAGCAGCTTACGACATAAAAAGGACAGGGTTGGGGGTGGCTACACCTTC
NA	TRBJ1-2	TRBD1	TRBV5-1	CASSTATGGRANYGYTF	TGCGCCAGCAGCACGGCGACAGGGGGAAGAGCTAACTATGGCTACACCTTC
NA	TRBJ2-7	TRBD2	TRBV6-5	CASSRGTSGSREQYF	TGTGCCAGCAGTCGCGGGACTAGCGGGAGTCGCGAGCAGTACTTC
NA	TRBJ1-2	TRBD1	TRBV5-5	CASSWGQGGNYGYTF	TGTGCCAGCAGCTGGGGACAGGGTGGGAACTATGGCTACACCTTC
NA	TRBJ2-5	NA	TRBV14	CASSPRQGETQYF	TGTGCCAGCAGCCCCCGTCAGGGAGAGACCCAGTACTTC
NA	TRBJ1-3	TRBD1	TRBV2	CASRDRAGNTIYF	TGTGCCAGTAGAGACAGGGCTGGAAACACCATATATTTT
NA	TRBJ2-3	TRBD2	TRBV5-6	CASSRLAGADTQYF	TGTGCCAGCAGCCGACTAGCGGGAGCAGATACGCAGTATTTT
NA	TRBJ1-1	NA	TRBV4-1	CASSQVSGRGTEAFF	TGCGCCAGCAGCCAGGTCTCCGGAAGGGGGACTGAAGCTTTCTTT
NA	TRBJ1-1	TRBD1	TRBV7-9	CASSLGTGVTEAFF	TGTGCCAGCAGCTTAGGGACAGGGGTGACTGAAGCTTTCTTT
few	TRBJ1-1	NA	TRBV6-5	CASSYSNRGTEAFF	TGTGCCAGCAGTTACTCAAACAGAGGGACTGAAGCTTTCTTT
NA	TRBJ2-2	TRBD1	TRBV7-9	CASSKPMGQANTGELFF	TGTGCCAGCAGCAAGCCAATGGGACAGGCGAACACCGGGGAGCTGTTTTTT
NA	TRBJ2-1	NA	TRBV7-2	CASSLAPNAPYNEQFF	TGTGCCAGCAGCTTAGCGCCTAACGCCCCCTACAATGAGCAGTTCTTC
NA	TRBJ1-1	TRBD1	TRBV19	CASSMEGANWAFF	TGTGCCAGTAGTATGGAGGGGGCGAATTGGGCTTTCTTT
few	TRBJ2-7	NA	TRBV15	CATSREQEGYEQYF	TGTGCCACCAGCAGAGAACAGGAAGGGTACGAGCAGTACTTC
NA	TRBJ2-7	TRBD1	TRBV11-2	CASSFGQGHLYEQYF	TGTGCCAGCAGCTTCGGACAGGGCCATCTCTACGAGCAGTACTTC
once	TRBJ2-7	NA	TRBV7-2	CASSLIRVGYEQYF	TGTGCCAGCAGCTTGATACGGGTGGGCTACGAGCAGTACTTC
few	TRBJ1-2	NA	TRBV2	CASSYTSGYTF	TGTGCCAGCAGCTATACTTCGGGCTACACCTTC
NA	TRBJ2-7	NA	TRBV2	CASARQKSYEQYF	TGTGCCAGCGCTAGACAGAAATCCTACGAGCAGTACTTC
NA	TRBJ2-2	NA	TRBV30	CAWILASATGELFF	TGTGCCTGGATCCTAGCGTCCGCCACCGGGGAGCTGTTTTTT
NA	TRBJ2-5	NA	TRBV28	CASVPGLQETQYF	TGTGCCAGCGTTCCGGGACTTCAAGAGACCCAGTACTTC